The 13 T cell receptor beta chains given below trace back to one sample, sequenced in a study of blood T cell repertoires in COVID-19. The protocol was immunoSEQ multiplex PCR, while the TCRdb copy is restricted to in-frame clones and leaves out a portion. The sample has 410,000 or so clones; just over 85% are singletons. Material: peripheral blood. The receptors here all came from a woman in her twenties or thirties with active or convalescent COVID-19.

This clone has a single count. CDR3 sequence (DNA): TGTGCCAGCAGCGATAGCTACAATGAGCAGTTCTTC. Amino acids: CASSDSYNEQFF. The chain has TRBV11-2 and TRBJ2-1, with D unresolved. Germline CDR1 is SGHAT and CDR2 is FQNNGV. Trimming cost V 5 bases and J 3 bases, with 5 bases left between them. The CDR3 extends over 12 amino acids. The full variable domain, with the rest looked up from reference TRBV11-2 and TRBJ2-1, is EAGVAQSPRYKIIEKRQSVAFWCNPISGHATLYWYQQILGQGPKLLIQFQNNGVVDDSQLPKDRFSAERLKGVDSTLKIQPAKLEDSAVYLCASSDSYNEQFFGPGTRLTVL.

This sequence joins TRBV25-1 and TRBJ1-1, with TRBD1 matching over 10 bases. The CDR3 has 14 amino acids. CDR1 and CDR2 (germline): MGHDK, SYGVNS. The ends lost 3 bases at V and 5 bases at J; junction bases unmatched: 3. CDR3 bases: TGTGCCAGCAGTGATAGGACAGGGGGTACTGAAGCTTTCTTT. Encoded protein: CASSDRTGGTEAFF.

Here the CDR3 reads CASSFLAGRIDDGELFF. The CDR3 nucleotides read TGTGCCAGCAGCTTCCTAGCGGGGAGAATCGACGACGGGGAGCTGTTTTTT. V gene TRBV7-2 combines with J gene TRBJ2-2, with 9 bases identical to TRBD2. The J segment lost 7 bases and the V segment lost 3 bases, leaving 12 bases of the junction unmatched. This CDR3 region has 17 residues. CDR1 and CDR2 from the germline V gene are SGHTA and FQGNSA.

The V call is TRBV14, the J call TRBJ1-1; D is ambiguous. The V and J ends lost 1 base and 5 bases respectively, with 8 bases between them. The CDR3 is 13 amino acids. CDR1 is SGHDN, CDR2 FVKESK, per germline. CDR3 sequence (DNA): TGTGCCAGCAGCCAAGGTTGGCTTACTGAAGCTTTCTTT. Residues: CASSQGWLTEAFF.

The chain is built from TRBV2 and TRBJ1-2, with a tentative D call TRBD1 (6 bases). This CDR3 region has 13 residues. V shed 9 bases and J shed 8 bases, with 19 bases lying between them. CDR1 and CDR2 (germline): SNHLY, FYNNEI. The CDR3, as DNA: TGTGCCAGAGACTCGACAGGTGGTCGAGGCTACACCTTC. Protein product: CARDSTGGRGYTF.

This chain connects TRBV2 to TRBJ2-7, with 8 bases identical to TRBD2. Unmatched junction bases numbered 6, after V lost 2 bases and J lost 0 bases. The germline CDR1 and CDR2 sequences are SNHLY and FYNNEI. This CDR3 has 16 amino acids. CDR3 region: CASSESASGYSYEQYF. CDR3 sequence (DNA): TGTGCCAGCAGTGAAAGCGCTAGCGGGTACTCCTACGAGCAGTACTTC.

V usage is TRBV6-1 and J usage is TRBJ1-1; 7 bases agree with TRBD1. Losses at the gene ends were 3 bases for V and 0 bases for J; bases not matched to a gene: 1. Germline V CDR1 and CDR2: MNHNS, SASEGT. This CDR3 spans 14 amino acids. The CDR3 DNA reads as TGTGCCAGCAGTGATGGGACAGTGAACACTGAAGCTTTCTTT. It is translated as CASSDGTVNTEAFF.

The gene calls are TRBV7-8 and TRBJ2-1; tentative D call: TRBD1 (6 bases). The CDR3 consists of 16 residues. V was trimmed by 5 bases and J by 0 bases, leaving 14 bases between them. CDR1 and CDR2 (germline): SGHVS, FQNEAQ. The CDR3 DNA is TGTGCCAGCAGCAGAACCGGGACAATCTCCTACAATGAGCAGTTCTTC. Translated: CASSRTGTISYNEQFF.

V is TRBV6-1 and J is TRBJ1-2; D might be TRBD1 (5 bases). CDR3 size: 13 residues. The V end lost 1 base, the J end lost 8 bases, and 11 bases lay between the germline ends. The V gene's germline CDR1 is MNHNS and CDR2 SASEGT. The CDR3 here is CASSEGRARGYTF. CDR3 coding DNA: TGTGCCAGCAGTGAAGGCAGGGCGAGGGGCTACACCTTC.

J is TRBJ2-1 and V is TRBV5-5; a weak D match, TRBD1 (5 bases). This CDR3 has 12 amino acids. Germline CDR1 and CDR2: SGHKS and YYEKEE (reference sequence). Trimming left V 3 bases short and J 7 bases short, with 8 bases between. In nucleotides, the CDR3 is TGTGCCAGCAGCTACTCAGGGAATGAGCAGTTCTTC. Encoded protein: CASSYSGNEQFF.

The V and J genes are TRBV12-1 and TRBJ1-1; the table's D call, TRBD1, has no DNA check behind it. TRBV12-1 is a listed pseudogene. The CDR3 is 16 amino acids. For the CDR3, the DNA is TGTGCCAGCAGCTTTGGCCGGGACAGGGGGAACACTGAAGCTTTCTTT. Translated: CASSFGRDRGNTEAFF.

CDR3: CASSPYGAPDYGYTF. The CDR3 nucleotides read TGTGCCAGTAGTCCTTATGGGGCTCCAGACTATGGCTACACCTTC. The chain recombines TRBV19 with TRBJ1-2; D possibly corresponds to TRBD1 (5 bases). V lost 5 bases to trimming and J lost 3 bases, with 16 bases between them. Germline V gives CDR1 LNHDA, CDR2 SQIVND (reference sequence). The CDR3 totals 15 residues.

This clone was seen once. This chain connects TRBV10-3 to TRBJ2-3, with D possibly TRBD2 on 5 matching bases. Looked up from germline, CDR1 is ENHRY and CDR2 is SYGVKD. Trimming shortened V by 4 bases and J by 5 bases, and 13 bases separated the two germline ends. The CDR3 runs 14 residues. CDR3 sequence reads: CAISVANGVDTQYF. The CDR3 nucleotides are TGTGCCATCAGTGTGGCCAACGGGGTAGATACGCAGTATTTT.